This T cell receptor beta chain originates from a study of blood T cell repertoires in COVID-19 (dated by TCRdb to 2018 to 2021). With regard to the full study: Samples covering the acute and convalescent phases of COVID-19 were provided by collaborators in the United States, Italy and Spain. The material from the prospective study consisted of cDNA or gDNA derived from T cells, B-cell-depleted T cells, or PBMCs. Subjects who had been exposed to COVID-19, were actively infected with it, or had recovered from it provided the deeply sampled blood TCRbeta repertoires that made up the dataset. The repertoires were released in a freely available public database meant as a resource for research on the immune response to SARS-CoV-2. Samples came from the ongoing ImmuneRACE study (first 160 participants) plus 1,254 subjects from 6 global collaborators. A de-identified subject ID, COVID-19 status, age in years and sex were almost always included in the sample metadata. HLA class I and class II types, where available, came from metadata supplied by the sample provider rather than from assay-based typing.

Regarding this clone: It has no known antigen specificity. Per-base qualities were not stored, and no clone one base away is much larger.

TCRbeta CDR3 regions were amplified from genomic DNA using the immunoSEQ Assay, a bias-controlled multiplex PCR. Per the source publication's procedure: The number of nucleated cells in each sample was estimated by amplification of reference gene primers within the assay. To quantify the absolute abundance of each unique TCRbeta CDR3 rearrangement, sequence reads were collapsed and filtered. Productive Simpson clonality was computed per sample as the square root of Simpson's diversity index over productive rearrangements. TCRdb carries this immuneACCESS record with in-frame sequences only. Its versions omit some clonotypes, under half of them owing to an unresolved V gene in the studies checked, with the rest unexplained. That table supplies the V and J calls and clone size; D and trimming were determined from the DNA. The sample table contains about 100,000 clones; only one count was recorded for around 88% of them. The ten most abundant clones make up roughly 4.7% of the sample.

Collaborating institutions collected whole blood in K2EDTA tubes following their own protocols. For TCRbeta analysis, collaborators shipped samples in one of three forms: frozen whole blood, isolated PBMCs, or DNA extracted from either of those sample types. The full study reports these points: How much clinical and demographic metadata was included differed by source and by participant, and the metadata was provided uncurated.

For CDR1 and CDR2, the germline V gene lists SNHLY and FYNNEI. The CDR3 spans 17 residues, from the cysteine through the phenylalanine. Kept here is only the CDR3 DNA, which spans 51 bases and is read in frame from base 1. Germline trimming: 2 bases from V, 3 bases from J; junction bases outside gene matches: 9. Sequencing was performed on peripheral blood. This clonotype was sampled from a human donor in a cohort sampled during active COVID-19. The sequence joins TRBV2 to TRBJ2-4; 8 nucleotides in the junction match TRBD1. The nucleotide sequence reads as follows: TGTGCCAGCAGTGAAAGGTTTCTGGACAGGGACAAAAACATTCAGTACTTC. Translated, it reads CASSERFLDRDKNIQYF.